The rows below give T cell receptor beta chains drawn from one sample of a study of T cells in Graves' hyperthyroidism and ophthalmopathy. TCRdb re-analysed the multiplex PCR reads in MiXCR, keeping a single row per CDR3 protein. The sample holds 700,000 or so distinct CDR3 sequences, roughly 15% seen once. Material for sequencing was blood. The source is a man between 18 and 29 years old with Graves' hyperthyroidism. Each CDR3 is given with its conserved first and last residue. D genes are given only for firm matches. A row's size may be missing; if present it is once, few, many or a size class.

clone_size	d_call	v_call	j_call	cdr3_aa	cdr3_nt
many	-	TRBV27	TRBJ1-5	CASSVEAGSQPQHF	TGTGCCAGCAGCGTCGAGGCCGGGTCTCAGCCCCAGCATTTT
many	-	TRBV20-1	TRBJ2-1	CSASEQRVSYNEQFF	TGCAGTGCTAGTGAGCAGCGGGTCTCCTACAATGAGCAGTTCTTC
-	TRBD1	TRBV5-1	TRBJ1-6	CASSLGTVGSPLHF	TGCGCCAGCAGCCTAGGGACAGTGGGTTCACCCCTCCACTTT
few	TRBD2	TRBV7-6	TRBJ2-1	CASSLGAGGPYNEQFF	TGTGCCAGCAGCTTAGGAGCGGGAGGGCCGTACAATGAGCAGTTCTTC
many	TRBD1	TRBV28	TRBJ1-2	CASSNFRDSYSNYGYTF	TGTGCCAGCAGTAACTTCAGGGACAGCTACTCTAACTATGGCTACACCTTC
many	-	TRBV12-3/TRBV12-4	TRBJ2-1	CASTRFRGYEQFF	TGTGCCAGCACCAGGTTCCGGGGCTATGAGCAGTTCTTC
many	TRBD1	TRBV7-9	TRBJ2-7	CASSFFRDRRVYEQYF	TGTGCCAGCAGCTTTTTCCGGGACAGGCGGGTCTACGAGCAGTACTTC
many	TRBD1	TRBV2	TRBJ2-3	CASRRDRKGTDTQYF	TGTGCCAGCAGGAGGGACAGGAAAGGCACAGATACGCAGTATTTT
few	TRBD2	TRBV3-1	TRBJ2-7	CASSQEGSGSTSYEQYF	TGTGCCAGCAGCCAAGAAGGTAGCGGGAGTACTTCCTACGAGCAGTACTTC
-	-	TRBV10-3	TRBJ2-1	CAISEMGRNEQFF	TGTGCCATCAGTGAGATGGGCAGGAATGAGCAGTTCTTC
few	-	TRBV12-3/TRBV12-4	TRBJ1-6	CASSSLPWGHNNSPLHF	TGTGCCAGCAGTTCCTTACCGTGGGGACATAATAATTCACCCCTCCACTTT
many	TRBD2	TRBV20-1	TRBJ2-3	CSARVLAVSTDTQYF	TGCAGTGCTAGAGTACTAGCGGTTAGCACAGATACGCAGTATTTT
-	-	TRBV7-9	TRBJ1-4	CASSLAQDTRGKLFF	TGTGCCAGCAGCTTAGCCCAGGACACCCGGGGAAAACTGTTTTTT
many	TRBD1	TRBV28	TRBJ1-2	CASRKGTGVKNYGYTF	TGTGCCAGCCGAAAGGGGACAGGGGTGAAGAACTATGGCTACACCTTC
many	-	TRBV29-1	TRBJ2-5	CSVVLVWPAQYF	TGCAGCGTTGTTTTGGTATGGCCAGCCCAGTACTTC
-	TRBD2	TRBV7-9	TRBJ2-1	CASSLGTSDEQLF	TGTGCCAGCAGCTTAGGGACTAGCGACGAGCAGCTCTTC
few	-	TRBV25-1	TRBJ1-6	CASSDLGGGFHF	TGTGCCAGCAGTGACCTAGGGGGGGGCTTCCACTTT
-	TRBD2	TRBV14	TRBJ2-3	CASSQVGLAKKVSQYF	TGTGCCAGCAGCCAAGTGGGACTAGCGAAGAAGGTGTCGCAGTATTTT
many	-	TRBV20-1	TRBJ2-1	CSGGKGKQFF	TGCAGTGGGGGTAAGGGGAAGCAGTTCTTC
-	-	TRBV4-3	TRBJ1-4	CASSRGRINEKLFF	TGCGCCAGCAGCCGAGGACGGATTAATGAAAAACTGTTTTTT
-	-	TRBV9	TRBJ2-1	CASSVDRRGSYNEQFF	TGTGCCAGCAGCGTCGACCGGCGAGGGTCCTACAATGAGCAGTTCTTC
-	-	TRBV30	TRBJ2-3	CAWNGAGTDTQYF	TGTGCCTGGAACGGGGCGGGGACAGATACGCAGTATTTT
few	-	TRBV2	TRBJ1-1	CATSTKRNTEAFF	TGTGCCACCTCGACAAAGCGGAACACTGAAGCTTTCTTT
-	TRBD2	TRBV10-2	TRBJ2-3	CASSEWGSGRVGADTQYF	TGCGCCAGCAGTGAGTGGGGTAGCGGGAGGGTAGGCGCAGATACGCAGTATTTT
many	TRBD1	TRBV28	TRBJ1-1	CASSRMGTGDTEAFF	TGTGCCAGCAGTCGGATGGGGACAGGGGACACTGAAGCTTTCTTT
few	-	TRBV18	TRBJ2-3	CASSPLAATADTQYF	TGTGCCAGCTCACCACTAGCAGCCACCGCAGATACGCAGTATTTT
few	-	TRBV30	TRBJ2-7	CAVRTETYEQYF	TGTGCCGTGCGGACAGAGACCTACGAGCAGTACTTC
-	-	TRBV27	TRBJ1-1	CASSLWMNTEGFF	TGTGCCAGCAGCCTTTGGATGAACACTGAAGGTTTCTTT
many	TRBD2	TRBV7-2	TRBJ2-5	CASSVGLAGVMEETQYF	TGTGCCAGCAGCGTGGGACTAGCGGGAGTGATGGAAGAGACCCAGTACTTC
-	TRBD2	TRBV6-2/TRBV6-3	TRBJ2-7	CASSYGREGYEQYF	TGTGCCAGCAGTTATGGGCGGGAGGGCTACGAGCAGTACTTC
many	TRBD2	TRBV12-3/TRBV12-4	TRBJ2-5	CASSPGRAGPGETQYF	TGTGCCAGCAGTCCCGGCCGAGCGGGGCCGGGGGAGACCCAGTACTTC
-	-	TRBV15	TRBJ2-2	CATSRVGGELFF	TGTGCCACCAGCAGAGTCGGCGGGGAGCTGTTTTTT
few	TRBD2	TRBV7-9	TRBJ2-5	CASSPNRLALLETQYF	TGTGCCAGCAGCCCCAATAGACTAGCGCTATTAGAGACCCAGTACTTC
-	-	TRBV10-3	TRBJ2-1	CAGGGPNNEQFF	TGTGCTGGAGGGGGGCCAAACAATGAGCAGTTCTTC